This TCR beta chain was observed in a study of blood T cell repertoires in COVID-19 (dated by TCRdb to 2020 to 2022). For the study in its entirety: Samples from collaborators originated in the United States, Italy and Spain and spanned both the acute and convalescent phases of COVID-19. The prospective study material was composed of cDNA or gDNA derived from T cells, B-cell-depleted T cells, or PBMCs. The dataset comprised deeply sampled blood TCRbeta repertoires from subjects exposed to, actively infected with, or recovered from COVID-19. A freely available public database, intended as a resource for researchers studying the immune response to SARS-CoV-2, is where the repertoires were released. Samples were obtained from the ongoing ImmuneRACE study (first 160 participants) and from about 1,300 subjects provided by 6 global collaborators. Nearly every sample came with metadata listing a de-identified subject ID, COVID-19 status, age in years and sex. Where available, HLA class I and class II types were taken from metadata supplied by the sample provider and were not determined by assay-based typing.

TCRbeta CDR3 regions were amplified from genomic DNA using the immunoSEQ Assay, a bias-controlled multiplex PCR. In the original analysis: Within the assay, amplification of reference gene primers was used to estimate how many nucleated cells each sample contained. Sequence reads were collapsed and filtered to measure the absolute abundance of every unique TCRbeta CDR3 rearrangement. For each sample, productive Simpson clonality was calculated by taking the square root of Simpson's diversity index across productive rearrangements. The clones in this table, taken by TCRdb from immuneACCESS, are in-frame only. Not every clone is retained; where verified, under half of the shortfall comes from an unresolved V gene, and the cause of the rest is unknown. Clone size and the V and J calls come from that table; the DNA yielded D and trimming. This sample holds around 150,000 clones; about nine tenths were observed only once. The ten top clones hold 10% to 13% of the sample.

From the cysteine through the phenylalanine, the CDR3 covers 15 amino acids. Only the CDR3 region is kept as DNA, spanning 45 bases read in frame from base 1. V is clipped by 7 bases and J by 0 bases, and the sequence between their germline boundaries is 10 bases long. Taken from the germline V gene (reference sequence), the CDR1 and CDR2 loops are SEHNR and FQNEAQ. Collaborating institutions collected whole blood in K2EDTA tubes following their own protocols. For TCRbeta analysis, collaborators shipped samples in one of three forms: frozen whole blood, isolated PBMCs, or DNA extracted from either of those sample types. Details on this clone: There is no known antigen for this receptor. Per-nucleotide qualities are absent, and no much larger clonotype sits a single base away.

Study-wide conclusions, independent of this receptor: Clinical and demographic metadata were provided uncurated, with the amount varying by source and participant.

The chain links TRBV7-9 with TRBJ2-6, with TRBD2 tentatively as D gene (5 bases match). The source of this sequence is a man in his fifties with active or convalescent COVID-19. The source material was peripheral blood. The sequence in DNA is TGTGCCAGCACCCCAAGCGGCTCTGGGGCCAACGTCCTGACTTTC. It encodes CASTPSGSGANVLTF. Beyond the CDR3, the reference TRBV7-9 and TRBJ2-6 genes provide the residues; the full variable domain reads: DTGVSQNPRHKITKRGQNVTFRCDPISEHNRLYWYRQTLGQGPEFLTYFQNEAQLEKSRLLSDRFSAERPKGSFSTLEIQRTEQGDSAMYLCASTPSGSGANVLTFGAGSRLTVL.